This T cell receptor (beta chain) was sequenced for a study of post-analysis software for immune sequencing data. Study in general: Clinical courses comprised relapsing-remitting, secondary progressive and progressive-relapsing multiple sclerosis.

The length of the CDR3 is 13 residues. Germline V gene data show CDR1 as MDHEN and CDR2 as SYDVKM. Between the trimmed V and J ends, which lost 7 bases and 1 base, there was a span of 10 bases. General study points: Relative to controls, patients had roughly five TRBV segments at higher frequency, with TRBV5-6, TRBV5-1 and TRBV20-1 among these.

Researchers reported that TCR beta cDNA libraries carried unique molecular identifiers. TCRdb passed the PCR reads through MiXCR, listing each CDR3 protein once. The data hold about 680,000 distinct CDR3 sequences, with 55% to 70% observed a single time. Concerning this clonotype: Its antigen is undetermined.

This chain links TRBV28 with TRBJ1-1, with unresolved D. Sequenced sample: blood. The clonotype was recovered from a girl aged 2-10 years with multiple sclerosis. The CDR3 spells CASNPGRNTEAFF. CDR3 in DNA: TGTGCCAGCAACCCGGGTCGGAACACTGAAGCTTTCTTT.